These 14 T cell receptor beta chains were all obtained from the same sample, sequenced in a study of shared clonotypes between healthy human individuals (dated by TCRdb to 2020 to 2022). Library preparation employed the immunoSEQ multiplex PCR assay. Imported from immuneACCESS, the table was reduced by TCRdb to in-frame sequences with V and J called. These copies leave out some clones; in studies compared against another copy, an unresolved V gene accounts for under half, and the cause of the remainder is not known. The sample includes roughly 700,000 clones, with roughly 70% observed a single time. Together, the top ten hold roughly 1.7% of the sample. The sequencing input was memory CD4+ T cells sorted from blood. The cell subset or site label for this specimen denotes: CD45RA-negative fraction. The receptors here all came from a woman aged 25 to 45 in good health.

The J gene is TRBJ2-7, the V gene TRBV29-1; 13 bases are shared with TRBD2. Germline CDR1 is SQVTM and CDR2 is ANQGSEA. J gave up 3 bases and V 5 bases, and 4 bases lay outside the gene matches. The CDR3 covers 14 residues. As DNA, the CDR3 is TGCAGCGTTACCGGGACTAGCGGGGTCTACGAGCAGTACTTC. Protein: CSVTGTSGVYEQYF.

This chain uses TRBV4-1 with TRBJ2-1, with no clear D. V lost 0 bases and J lost 5, with 8 bases in between. Looked up from germline, CDR1 is MGHRA and CDR2 is YSYEKL. The CDR3 loop spans 14 amino acids. CDR3: CASSQDRWDNEQFF. The CDR3 nucleotides read TGCGCCAGCAGCCAAGATAGGTGGGACAATGAGCAGTTCTTC.

As regards this clone: This may arise from a read error, as a much more abundant clone is one base away. Other DNA variants within this sample encode the same CDR3. The chain carries TRBV11-2 and TRBJ1-1, with D unclear. Trimming removed 5 bases at V and 1 base at J, with 8 bases between. In germline, CDR1 is SGHAT, CDR2 FQNNGV. The CDR3 runs 13 residues. The CDR3: CASSTQRNTEAFF. CDR3 DNA: TGTGCCAGCAGCACCCAGCGGAACACTGAAGCTTTCTTT. The full variable domain, in which reference TRBV11-2 and TRBJ1-1 provide the parts outside the CDR3, is EAGVAQSPRYKIIEKRQSVAFWCNPISGHATLYWYQQILGQGPKLLIQFQNNGVVDDSQLPKDRFSAERLKGVDSTLKIQPAKLEDSAVYLCASSTQRNTEAFFGQGTRLTVV.

The chain is built from TRBV5-6 and TRBJ2-7; D remains unclear. The V and J ends lost 4 bases and 1 base respectively, with 18 bases between them. The germline V gene encodes CDR1 SGHDT and CDR2 YYEEEE. This CDR3 contains 16 residues. The CDR3 region is CASSPIGRLSSYEQYF. CDR3 nucleotides: TGTGCCAGCAGCCCTATCGGACGCCTTTCTTCCTACGAGCAGTACTTC. Full variable domain (outside the CDR3, taken from reference TRBV5-6 and TRBJ2-7): DAGVTQSPTHLIKTRGQQVTLRCSPKSGHDTVSWYQQALGQGPQFIFQYYEEEERQRGNFPDRFSGHQFPNYSSELNVNALLLGDSALYLCASSPIGRLSSYEQYFGPGTRLTVT.

This rearrangement joins TRBV19 to TRBJ1-2; tentatively, D is TRBD1 (6 bases). V gave up 4 bases and J gave up 7 bases, with 19 bases separating them. Germline V gives CDR1 LNHDA, CDR2 SQIVND (reference sequence). The CDR3 runs to 15 residues. The DNA of the CDR3 is TGTGCCAGTAGTACAGACAGGTCGGCGTCCTCTGGCTACACCTTC. This translates into CASSTDRSASSGYTF.

The V and J genes are TRBV5-4 and TRBJ1-3; tentatively, D is TRBD1 (6 bases). Germline-derived CDR1 and CDR2 are SGHNT and YYREEE (reference sequence). Deletions cut 1 base from V and 3 bases from J, with 17 bases between. The CDR3 is 17 residues long. The CDR3 DNA sequence: TGTGCCAGCAGCTTGTTTTCTCAGGGGCGTTTTGGAAACACCATATATTTT. Encoded protein: CASSLFSQGRFGNTIYF.

This chain links TRBV10-1 with TRBJ2-5; D ambiguous. Germline V gene data show CDR1 as WNHNN and CDR2 as SYGVQD (reference sequence). Trimming took off 3 bases at V and 2 bases at J, with 10 bases between the two ends. CDR3 size: 14 residues. CDR3 residues: CASSDTENQETQYF. In DNA, the CDR3 is TGCGCCAGCAGTGATACAGAAAATCAAGAGACCCAGTACTTC.

The rearrangement uses TRBV7-9 and TRBJ1-2; 12 positions match TRBD1. V lost 1 base, J lost 7 bases, and 7 bases stayed unmatched. CDR3 length: 16 amino acids. Germline V gene data show CDR1 as SEHNR and CDR2 as FQNEAQ (reference sequence). The CDR3 nucleotides are TGTGCCAGCAGCTTAGGGACGGGACAGGGGGCGACTGGCTACACCTTC. It specifies CASSLGTGQGATGYTF.

This clone was observed a handful of times. V and J are TRBV30 and TRBJ1-1; D may be TRBD1 (5 bases). V lost 2 bases to trimming and J lost 1 base, with 20 bases between them. There are 17 residues in the CDR3. Germline V lookup: CDR1 GTSNPN, CDR2 SVGIG (reference sequence). The CDR3, as DNA: TGTGCCTGGAGTCGGGTACAGGAGGGATGGACGAACACTGAAGCTTTCTTT. Protein product: CAWSRVQEGWTNTEAFF.

The V gene is TRBV7-3, the J gene TRBJ1-1; D ambiguous. Germline V CDR1 and CDR2: SGHTA, FQGTGA. Trimming cost V 5 bases and J 3 bases, with 10 bases left between them. CDR3 length: 13 amino acids. The CDR3 bases are TGTGCCAGCAGCGGAGGGAGGGACACTGAAGCTTTCTTT. Translation gives CASSGGRDTEAFF.

As concerns this clone: Within the sample, other DNA sequences also encode this same CDR3. As DNA, the CDR3 is TGTGCCAGCAGCTTAGGACTAGCGGGACCCACAGATACGCAGTATTTT. Translating gives CASSLGLAGPTDTQYF. This rearrangement joins TRBV7-2 to TRBJ2-3, with 11 positions matching TRBD2. V lost 1 base, J lost 2 bases, and 2 bases stayed unmatched. This CDR3 is built from 16 residues. Germline CDR1 reads SGHTA; CDR2 reads FQGNSA.

On this clone: A far bigger clonotype differs at one base, so this is likely a read error. Other DNA sequences from this sample encode an identical CDR3 as well. The genes are TRBV5-1 and TRBJ2-7, with no clear D. Trimming removed 0 bases at V and 0 bases at J, with 7 bases between. The CDR3 has 14 amino acids. The germline CDR1 and CDR2 sequences are SGHRS and YFSETQ. The DNA of the CDR3 is TGCGCCAGCAGCTTGGACGGCAGCTCCTACGAGCAGTACTTC. This gives the protein CASSLDGSSYEQYF.

The chain links TRBV18 to TRBJ2-2, with 7 bases that match TRBD1. CDR3 length equals 15 residues. Germline V gives CDR1 KGHSH, CDR2 LQKENI. Unmatched junction bases numbered 3, after V lost 2 bases and J lost 3 bases. The CDR3 here is CASSPMGQHTGELFF. DNA of the CDR3: TGTGCCAGCTCACCAATGGGACAGCACACCGGGGAGCTGTTTTTT.

The genes are TRBV5-5 and TRBJ2-6; the D is unclear. The CDR3 contains 16 residues. The V and J ends lost 2 bases and 0 bases respectively, with 9 bases between them. Germline CDR1 is SGHKS and CDR2 is YYEKEE (reference sequence). DNA for the CDR3: TGTGCCAGCAGCTTCGGTTCCTACTCTGGGGCCAACGTCCTGACTTTC. Its protein is CASSFGSYSGANVLTF.